The 2 T cell receptor beta chains below come from one sample, sequenced in a study of shared T cell receptors in the human thymus. Clones were sequenced by immunoSEQ multiplex PCR, and TCRdb holds only the in-frame ones, with some missing. The table lists under 700,000 clones, around three quarters of them singletons. Another study also made use of these data, one on human thymus T cells.

The sample taken for sequencing was thymocytes. The receptors were gathered from a boy younger than two with a congenital heart defect.

The V call is TRBV7-3, the J call TRBJ2-3; TRBD2 agrees at 14 bases. Germline V CDR1 and CDR2: SGHTA, FQGTGA. The CDR3 consists of 18 residues. Trimming removed 2 bases from V and 3 bases from J; junction bases left unmatched: 7. DNA of the CDR3: TGTGCCAGCAGCTTACAAGGACTAGCGGGAGGACGGACAGATACGCAGTATTTT. Encoded protein: CASSLQGLAGGRTDTQYF.

The rearrangement joins TRBV5-5 to TRBJ2-2, with 11 nucleotides matching TRBD1. V shed 4 bases and J 3 bases; nucleotides not matched to a gene: 8. The CDR3 is made up of 17 amino acids. Germline V gene sequence: CDR1 SGHKS, CDR2 YYEKEE (reference sequence). CDR3 loop: CASSLGTGGRDTGELFF. The DNA of the CDR3 is TGTGCCAGCAGCCTAGGGACAGGGGGAAGGGACACCGGGGAGCTGTTTTTT. Variable domain in full (rest from reference TRBV5-5 and TRBJ2-2): DAGVTQSPTHLIKTRGQQVTLRCSPISGHKSVSWYQQVLGQGPQFIFQYYEKEERGRGNFPDRFSARQFPNYSSELNVNALLLGDSALYLCASSLGTGGRDTGELFFGEGSRLTVL.